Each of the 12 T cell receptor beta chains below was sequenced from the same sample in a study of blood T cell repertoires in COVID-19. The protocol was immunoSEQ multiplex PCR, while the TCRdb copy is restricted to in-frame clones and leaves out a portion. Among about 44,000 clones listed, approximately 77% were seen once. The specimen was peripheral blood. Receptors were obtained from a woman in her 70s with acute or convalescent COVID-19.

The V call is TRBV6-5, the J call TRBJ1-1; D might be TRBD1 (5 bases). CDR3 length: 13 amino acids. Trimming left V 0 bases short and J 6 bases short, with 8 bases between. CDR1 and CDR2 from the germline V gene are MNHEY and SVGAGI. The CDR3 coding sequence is TGTGCCAGCAGTTACTCGACAGCAGCTGAAGCTTTCTTT. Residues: CASSYSTAAEAFF.

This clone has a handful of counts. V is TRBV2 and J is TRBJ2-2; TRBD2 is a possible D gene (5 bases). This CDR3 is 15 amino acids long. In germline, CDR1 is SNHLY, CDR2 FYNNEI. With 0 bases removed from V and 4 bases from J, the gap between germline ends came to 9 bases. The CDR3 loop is CASSEAGVGTGELFF. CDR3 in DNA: TGTGCCAGCAGTGAAGCGGGAGTCGGCACCGGGGAGCTGTTTTTT.

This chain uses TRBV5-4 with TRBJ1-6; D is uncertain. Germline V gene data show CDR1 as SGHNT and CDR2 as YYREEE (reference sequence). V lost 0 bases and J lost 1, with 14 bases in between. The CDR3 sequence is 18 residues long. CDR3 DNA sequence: TGTGCCAGCAGCTTGGAAGAGGGAATTGAGTCCTATAATTCACCCCTCCACTTT. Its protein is CASSLEEGIESYNSPLHF. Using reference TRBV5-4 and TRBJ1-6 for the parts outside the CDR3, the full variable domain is ETGVTQSPTHLIKTRGQQVTLRCSSQSGHNTVSWYQQALGQGPQFIFQYYREEENGRGNFPPRFSGLQFPNYSSELNVNALELDDSALYLCASSLEEGIESYNSPLHFGNGTRLTVT.

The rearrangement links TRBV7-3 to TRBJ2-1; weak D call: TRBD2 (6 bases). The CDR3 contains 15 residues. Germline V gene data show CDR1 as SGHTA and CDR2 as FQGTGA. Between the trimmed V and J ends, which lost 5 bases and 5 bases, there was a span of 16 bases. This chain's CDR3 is CASSPSGRRDNEQFF. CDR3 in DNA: TGTGCCAGCAGCCCATCCGGGAGAAGGGACAATGAGCAGTTCTTC.

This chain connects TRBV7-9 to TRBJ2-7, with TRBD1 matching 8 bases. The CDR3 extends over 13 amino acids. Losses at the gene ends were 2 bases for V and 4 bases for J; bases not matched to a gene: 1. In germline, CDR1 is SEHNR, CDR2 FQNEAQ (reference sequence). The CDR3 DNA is TGTGCCAGCAGCTTACAGGGGGCTTACGAGCAGTACTTC. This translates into CASSLQGAYEQYF.

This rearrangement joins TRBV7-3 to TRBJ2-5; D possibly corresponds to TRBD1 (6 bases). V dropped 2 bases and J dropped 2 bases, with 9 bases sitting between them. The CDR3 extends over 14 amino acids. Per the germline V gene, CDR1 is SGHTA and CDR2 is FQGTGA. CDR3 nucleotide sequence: TGTGCCAGCAGCTTACAGGGGCCACAAGAGACCCAGTACTTC. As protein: CASSLQGPQETQYF. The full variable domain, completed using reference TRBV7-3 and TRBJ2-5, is GAGVSQTPSNKVTEKGKYVELRCDPISGHTALYWYRQSLGQGPEFLIYFQGTGAADDSGLPNDRFFAVRPEGSVSTLKIQRTERGDSAVYLCASSLQGPQETQYFGPGTRLLVL.

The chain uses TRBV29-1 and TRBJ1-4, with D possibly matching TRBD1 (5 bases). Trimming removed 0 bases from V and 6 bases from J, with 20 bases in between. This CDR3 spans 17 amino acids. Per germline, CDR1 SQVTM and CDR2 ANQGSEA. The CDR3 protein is CSVEDLHFGAPDEKLFF. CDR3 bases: TGCAGCGTTGAAGATCTTCATTTTGGGGCGCCGGATGAAAAACTGTTTTTT.

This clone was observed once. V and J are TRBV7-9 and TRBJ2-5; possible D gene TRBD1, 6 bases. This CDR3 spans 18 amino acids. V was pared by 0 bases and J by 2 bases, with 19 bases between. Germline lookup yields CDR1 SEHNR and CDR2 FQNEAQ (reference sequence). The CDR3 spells CASSLAFSTGLSQETQYF. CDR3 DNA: TGTGCCAGCAGCTTAGCTTTTTCAACAGGGCTCTCTCAAGAGACCCAGTACTTC.

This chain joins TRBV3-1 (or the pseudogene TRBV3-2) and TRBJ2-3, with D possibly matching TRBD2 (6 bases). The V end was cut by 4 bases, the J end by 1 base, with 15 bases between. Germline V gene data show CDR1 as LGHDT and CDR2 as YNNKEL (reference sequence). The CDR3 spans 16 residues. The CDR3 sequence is CASSLSSGPRTDTQYF. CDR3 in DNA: TGTGCCAGCAGCCTGAGTAGCGGTCCCCGCACAGATACGCAGTATTTT.

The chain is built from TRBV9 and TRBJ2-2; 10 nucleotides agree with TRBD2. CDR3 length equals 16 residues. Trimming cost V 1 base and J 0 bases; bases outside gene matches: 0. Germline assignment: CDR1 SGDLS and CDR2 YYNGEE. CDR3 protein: CASSVSGRANTGELFF. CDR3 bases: TGTGCCAGCAGCGTAAGCGGGAGGGCGAACACCGGGGAGCTGTTTTTT. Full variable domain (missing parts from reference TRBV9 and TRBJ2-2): DSGVTQTPKHLITATGQRVTLRCSPRSGDLSVYWYQQSLDQGLQFLIQYYNGEERAKGNILERFSAQQFPDLHSELNLSSLELGDSALYFCASSVSGRANTGELFFGEGSRLTVL.

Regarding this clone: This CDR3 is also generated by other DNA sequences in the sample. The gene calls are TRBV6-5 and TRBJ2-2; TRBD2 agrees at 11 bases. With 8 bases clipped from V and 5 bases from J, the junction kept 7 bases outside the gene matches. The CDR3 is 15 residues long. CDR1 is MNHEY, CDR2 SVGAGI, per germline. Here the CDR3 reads CASAGTSGYTGELFF. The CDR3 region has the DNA TGTGCCAGCGCCGGGACTAGCGGATATACCGGGGAGCTGTTTTTT.

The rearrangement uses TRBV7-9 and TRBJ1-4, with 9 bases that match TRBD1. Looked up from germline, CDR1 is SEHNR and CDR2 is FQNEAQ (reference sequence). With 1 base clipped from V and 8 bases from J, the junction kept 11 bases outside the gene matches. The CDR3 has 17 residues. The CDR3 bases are TGTGCCAGCAGCTTAGGGTCCGGGACAGGGACCAGAGAAAAACTGTTTTTT. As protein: CASSLGSGTGTREKLFF.